Following are 2 T cell receptor beta chains from one sample sequenced in a study of siplizumab effects on memory and regulatory T cells. Libraries were prepared by immunoSEQ multiplex PCR; TCRdb keeps only in-frame clonotypes and omits some of them. The table has tens of thousands of clones, about 90% seen once; the top ten hold more than 25%. The sequenced material came from CD8+ T cells sorted from blood. The receptors originated from a human donor in good health.

CDR3 bases: TGTGCCAGCAGCCAAGGGAGCGGGAGAAGCAATGAGCAGTTCTTC. Protein: CASSQGSGRSNEQFF. V and J are TRBV14 and TRBJ2-1; 8 nucleotides line up with TRBD2. Germline trimming cut 1 base from V and 6 bases from J; bases unmatched to any gene: 5. This CDR3 spans 15 amino acids. CDR1 is SGHDN and CDR2 is FVKESK in the germline V gene.

The gene calls are TRBV19 and TRBJ1-1; D may be TRBD1 (5 bases). Trimming removed 5 bases at V and 8 bases at J, with 21 bases between. CDR3 size: 15 residues. Germline loops: CDR1 LNHDA, CDR2 SQIVND (reference sequence). The CDR3 DNA reads as TGTGCCAGTAGTGAAGGGTGGACACCCCCTGGGGAAGCTTTCTTT. Translated, it gives CASSEGWTPPGEAFF. Full variable domain (remainder filled in from reference TRBV19 and TRBJ1-1): DGGITQSPKYLFRKEGQNVTLSCEQNLNHDAMYWYRQDPGQGLRLIYYSQIVNDFQKGDIAEGYSVSREKKESFPLTVTSAQKNPTAFYLCASSEGWTPPGEAFFGQGTRLTVV.